A selection of T cell receptor beta chains follows, all from one sample in a study of control samples from healthy donors and cancer patients. Sequencing was performed with immunoSEQ multiplex PCR; in TCRdb, only in-frame clones are kept and a portion is missing. The data show tens of thousands of clones, about 89% seen once. Sequencing was carried out using blood. All receptors come from a man in his fifties or sixties in good health. The CDR3 runs from the conserved cysteine through the conserved F or W. Fields, in order: CDR3 DNA, CDR3 protein, clone size, V gene, J gene, D gene. D genes are given only for firm matches. Size is omitted from some rows. Given values are once, few, many or a class for expanded clones.

TGCGCCAGCAGCTTTCTAGAGACCCAGTACTTC	CASSFLETQYF	NA	TRBV5-1	TRBJ2-5	NA
TGTGCCAGCAGTTTATGGGGGAACGGGGAGCTGTTTTTT	CASSLWGNGELFF	NA	TRBV27	TRBJ2-2	NA
TGTGCCAGCAGTTTGGCGATCTCCTACAATGAGCAGTTCTTC	CASSLAISYNEQFF	once	TRBV6-5	TRBJ2-1	NA
TGTGCCAGCAGCTTAGCGATCGGACGGTCCGACTTC	CASSLAIGRSDF	NA	TRBV7-8	TRBJ2-7	NA
TGTGCCAGCAGCGTAGACGGGGGGCAGGGCACAGATACGCAGTATTTT	CASSVDGGQGTDTQYF	NA	TRBV9	TRBJ2-3	NA
TGCGCCAGCAGCCAAGATAGGGCGGTCACAGATACGCAGTATTTT	CASSQDRAVTDTQYF	NA	TRBV4-1	TRBJ2-3	NA
TGTGCCAGCTCGACCCAAGGACACGAGCAGTTCTTC	CASSTQGHEQFF	NA	TRBV18	TRBJ2-1	NA
TGTGCCAGCAGCTTAGGATTCCCGAATGATAAGTTCTTC	CASSLGFPNDKFF	NA	TRBV7-8	TRBJ2-1	NA
TGTGCCAGCAGCCGGGACAGGGCGAACACTGAAGCTTTCTTT	CASSRDRANTEAFF	NA	TRBV5-4	TRBJ1-1	TRBD1
TGTGCCACCAGCAGCAGGACAGGGGGCATAAACTATGGCTACACCTTC	CATSSRTGGINYGYTF	NA	TRBV15	TRBJ1-2	TRBD1
TGTGCCAGCAGCGGCCGGGACTGGTACAATGAGCAGTTCTTC	CASSGRDWYNEQFF	NA	TRBV5-6	TRBJ2-1	NA
TGTGCCAGCAGTTTAGAGGGGGGAGGGGGACAAGAGACCCAGTACTTC	CASSLEGGGGQETQYF	NA	TRBV27	TRBJ2-5	NA
TGTGCTAGTGGTCCTGGGACAGGGACTGAAAAACTGTTTTTT	CASGPGTGTEKLFF	NA	TRBV12-5	TRBJ1-4	TRBD1
TGTGCCAGCAGAGCGGGGGTGTACACTGAAGCTTTCTTT	CASRAGVYTEAFF	NA	TRBV6-4	TRBJ1-1	NA
TGCGCCAGCAGCCGAGGTAGCACAGATACGCAGTATTTT	CASSRGSTDTQYF	once	TRBV4-3	TRBJ2-3	NA
TGTGCCAGCAAGGGCAACGATCAGCCCCAGCATTTT	CASKGNDQPQHF	NA	TRBV6-5	TRBJ1-5	NA
TGTGCCAGCAGTGAACGGACAGGGGCATACAATGAGCAGTTCTTC	CASSERTGAYNEQFF	NA	TRBV2	TRBJ2-1	TRBD1
TGTGCCAGCAGCCGATCCGGACAGGGGGCCGGGGAGCTGTTTTTT	CASSRSGQGAGELFF	NA	TRBV5-4	TRBJ2-2	TRBD1
TGTGCCAGCAGTTTACGGGGAGGCAATCAGCCCCAGCATTTT	CASSLRGGNQPQHF	NA	TRBV27	TRBJ1-5	NA
TGTGCCAGCAGCTTGGGGGTTTCTGGAAACACCATATATTTT	CASSLGVSGNTIYF	NA	TRBV7-3	TRBJ1-3	NA
TGTGCCAGCAGCCAATTGCGTGAAGAGCAGTTCTTC	CASSQLREEQFF	NA	TRBV3-1/TRBV3-2	TRBJ2-1	NA
TGTGCCAGCAGCTCCCTTAGCGGGAGGGGGGATACGCAGTATTTT	CASSSLSGRGDTQYF	NA	TRBV11-2	TRBJ2-3	TRBD2
TGTGCCAGCAGCTCCGGACTCCCAAACACCATATATTTT	CASSSGLPNTIYF	NA	TRBV13	TRBJ1-3	NA
TGTGCCAGCAGTGAAACAAAAAACAATGAGCAGTTCTTC	CASSETKNNEQFF	NA	TRBV6-1	TRBJ2-1	NA
TGTGCCTGCCATGCCTGGGGAAACACCATATATTTT	CACHAWGNTIYF	NA	TRBV30	TRBJ1-3	NA
TGTGCCAGCGGCGACCGAGATACGCAGTATTTT	CASGDRDTQYF	NA	TRBV9	TRBJ2-3	NA
TGTGCCATCAGTGATGCGACAGCCCCTACGGAGACCCAGTACTTC	CAISDATAPTETQYF	NA	TRBV24-1	TRBJ2-5	NA
TGTGCTAGTGGTTTGGGGGGGGACATACCTTTT	CASGLGGDIPF	NA	TRBV12-5	TRBJ1-5	NA
TGTGCCACCTCGACTGGACGCGAACACTACAATGAGCAGTTCTTC	CATSTGREHYNEQFF	once	TRBV19	TRBJ2-1	NA
TGCGCCAGCAGCCAGTCTTCCGGGCTGAACACCGGGGAGCTGTTTTTT	CASSQSSGLNTGELFF	medium-sized	TRBV4-3	TRBJ2-2	NA
TGTGCCAGCAGCCCAACTAGCGGGGGAGACACCGGGGAGCTGTTTTTT	CASSPTSGGDTGELFF	NA	TRBV9	TRBJ2-2	TRBD2
TGTGCCAGCAGCCTATTCCTACCGACAGGGGGCCCCACAGATACGCAGTATTTT	CASSLFLPTGGPTDTQYF	NA	TRBV5-5	TRBJ2-3	TRBD1